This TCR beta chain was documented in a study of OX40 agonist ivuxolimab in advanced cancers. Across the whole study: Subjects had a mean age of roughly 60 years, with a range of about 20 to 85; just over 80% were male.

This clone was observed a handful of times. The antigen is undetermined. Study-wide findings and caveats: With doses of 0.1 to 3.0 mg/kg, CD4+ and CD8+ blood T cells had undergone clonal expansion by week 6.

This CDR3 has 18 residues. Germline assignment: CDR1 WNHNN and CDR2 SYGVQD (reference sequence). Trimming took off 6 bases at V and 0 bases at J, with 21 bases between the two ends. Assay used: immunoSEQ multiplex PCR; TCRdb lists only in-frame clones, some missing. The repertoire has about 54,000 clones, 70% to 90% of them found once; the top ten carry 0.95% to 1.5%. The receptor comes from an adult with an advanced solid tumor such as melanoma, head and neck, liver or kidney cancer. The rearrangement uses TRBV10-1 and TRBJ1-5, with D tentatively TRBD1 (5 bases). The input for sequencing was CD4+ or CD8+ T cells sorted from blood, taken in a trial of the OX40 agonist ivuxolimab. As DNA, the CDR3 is TGCGCCAGCAGCGCATTAGAACCGGGACGGTATAGCAATCAGCCCCAGCATTTT. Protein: CASSALEPGRYSNQPQHF.